This TCR beta chain was sequenced during a study of CD8 T cells in ankylosing spondylitis. Study results and limitations: A motif of fewer than ten highly homologous TCR beta variants was seen as apparently characteristic of ankylosing spondylitis blood. Clones tied to disease were said to be significantly enriched in matched ankylosing spondylitis synovial fluid.

Researchers built TCR beta libraries using quantitative 5'-RACE with molecular barcodes. One entry per CDR3 protein, called by TCRdb with MiXCR from the 5' RACE reads. The table shows under 250,000 distinct CDR3 sequences, with approximately 12% occurring only once. Germline loops: CDR1 LNHNV, CDR2 YYDKDF (reference sequence). V was pared by 0 bases and J by 5 bases, with 10 bases between. This CDR3 has 15 amino acids. The sample holds many counts of this clonotype. Its antigen remains unknown. This chain connects TRBV15 to TRBJ1-4; unclear D gene. This sequence originates from a male donor with ankylosing spondylitis or in good health (not recorded which). The material sequenced was blood, either unsorted or a sorted T cell fraction (not recorded which). CDR3 amino acids: CATSRERTENEKLFF. In DNA form, the CDR3 reads TGTGCCACCAGCAGAGAGAGGACGGAGAATGAAAAACTGTTTTTT.